These 28 T cell receptor beta chains originate from one sample sequenced in a study of Graves' ophthalmopathy and Graves' hyperthyroidism. Scientists amplified the TCR beta CDR3 regions from RNA transcripts. Scientists carried out first-round RT-PCR using HTBI primers and then a second-round multiplex PCR. TCRdb processed the multiplex PCR reads anew with MiXCR; each CDR3 protein has one entry. The data contain tens of thousands of distinct CDR3 sequences, roughly 47% of them seen just once; the ten biggest clones take up about 4.9%. The sequenced sample consisted of peripheral blood. Receptors originate from an adult woman with Graves' ophthalmopathy.

V gene TRBV6-6 combines with J gene TRBJ2-7, with D perhaps TRBD1 (6 bases). Germline V gene lookup returns CDR1 MNHNY and CDR2 SVGAGI (reference sequence). V lost 5 bases to trimming and J lost 6 bases, with 14 bases between them. CDR3 length equals 13 residues. The CDR3 DNA sequence: TGTGCCAGCAGTCCACATCCAGGGGTCGAGCAGTACTTC. Residues: CASSPHPGVEQYF.

The rearrangement links TRBV7-6 to TRBJ1-2; TRBD1 matches 8 bases. Germline V gene sequence: CDR1 SGHVS, CDR2 FNYEAQ. The CDR3 totals 15 residues. J lost 4 bases, V lost 3 bases, and 7 bases had no gene match. CDR3 coding DNA: TGTGCCAGCAGCTTGGTGTCAGGGGGCCCCTATGGCTACACCTTC. Its protein is CASSLVSGGPYGYTF.

Concerning this clonotype: Since no conserved phenylalanine or tryptophan closes the CDR3, a read error is the likely cause. The gene calls are TRBV4-3 and TRBJ2-6, with D possibly called TRBD1 or TRBD2 (6 bases each). Germline V CDR1 and CDR2: LGHNA, YSLEER. The CDR3 spans 16 residues. CDR3 in DNA: TGCGCCAGCAGCCAGAACCAGGGGACTGGGGCCAACGTTCTGACTTCC. Translation: CASSQNQGTGANVLTS.

This chain uses TRBV12-3 or TRBV12-4 with TRBJ2-3; 11 nucleotides match TRBD2. After removal of 3 bases from V and 5 bases from J, the junction contained 1 base not matched to a gene. This CDR3 spans 14 amino acids. CDR3: CASSFGLAGDTQYF. The DNA of the CDR3 is TGTGCCAGCAGTTTCGGACTAGCGGGAGATACGCAGTATTTT.

The gene calls are TRBV20-1 and TRBJ2-7, with D perhaps TRBD1 or TRBD2 (5 bases each). Trimming stripped 0 bases from V and 2 bases from J, with 14 bases between. The CDR3 is 15 residues long. Per the germline V gene, CDR1 is DFQATT and CDR2 is SNEGSKA (reference sequence). CDR3: CSARDPTRDAYEQYF. In DNA, the CDR3 is TGCAGTGCTAGAGATCCGACACGGGACGCCTACGAGCAGTACTTC.

This clonotype was counted many times. This sequence joins TRBV5-8 and TRBJ1-2, with 9 nucleotides matching TRBD1. J gave up 2 bases and V 4 bases, and 3 bases lay outside the gene matches. Per germline, CDR1 SGHTS and CDR2 YDEGEE. This CDR3 is built from 14 residues. Here the CDR3 reads CASSGGQGNYGYTF. The CDR3 DNA reads as TGTGCCAGCAGCGGGGGACAGGGCAACTATGGCTACACCTTC.

This rearrangement joins TRBV10-3 to TRBJ1-1, with D perhaps matching TRBD1 (5 bases). V lost 8 bases to trimming and J lost 7 bases, with 14 bases between them. This CDR3 spans 12 amino acids. Looked up from germline, CDR1 is ENHRY and CDR2 is SYGVKD. CDR3 in amino acids: CAISRGANEAFF. CDR3 DNA: TGTGCCATCTCCAGAGGGGCAAATGAAGCTTTCTTT.

This clonotype was seen repeatedly, ten times or more. The V call is TRBV28, the J call TRBJ2-7; tentatively, D is TRBD1 (6 bases). Germline-derived CDR1 and CDR2 are MDHEN and SYDVKM. V was pared by 3 bases and J by 0 bases, with 9 bases between. The CDR3 has 14 residues. The DNA of the CDR3 is TGTGCCAGCAGTTTTGACAGGAGCTCCTACGAGCAGTACTTC. Translating it yields CASSFDRSSYEQYF.

Details on this clonotype: It is likely a read error, because the conserved phenylalanine at the end of the CDR3 is missing. The chain has TRBV20-1 and TRBJ1-1; no firm D call. V shed 6 bases and J shed 1 base, with 9 bases lying between them. The CDR3 consists of 12 residues. CDR1 is DFQATT and CDR2 is SNEGSKA in the germline V gene (reference sequence). The CDR3 spells CSAAEGNTEAFL. The CDR3 DNA reads TGCAGTGCCGCCGAGGGGAACACTGAAGCTTTCCTT.

The rearrangement links TRBV2 to TRBJ2-1; 10 bases are shared with TRBD2. The CDR3 is 15 residues long. V was clipped by 5 bases and J by 4 bases; unmatched bases: 5. The germline V gene has CDR1 SNHLY and CDR2 FYNNEI. The CDR3 is CASSPGLAVYNEQFF. As DNA, the CDR3 is TGTGCCAGCAGTCCCGGACTAGCGGTGTACAATGAGCAGTTCTTC.

This clonotype was detected many times. The V call is TRBV7-9, the J call TRBJ2-2; D gene uncertain. This CDR3 has 14 amino acids. Trimming removed 5 bases from V and 5 bases from J, with 12 bases in between. Looked up from germline, CDR1 is SEHNR and CDR2 is FQNEAQ (reference sequence). The CDR3 protein is CASSLVTNTGELFF. Here the CDR3 DNA reads TGTGCCAGCAGCCTCGTGACCAATACCGGGGAGCTGTTTTTT.

The chain joins TRBV6-1 to TRBJ2-5; tentatively, D is TRBD2 (6 bases). This CDR3 has 14 residues. Trimming shortened V by 8 bases and J by 1 base, and 14 bases separated the two germline ends. Germline V gene lookup returns CDR1 MNHNS and CDR2 SASEGT. This CDR3 reads CASGGRTIQETQYF. The DNA for the CDR3 is TGTGCCAGCGGTGGGAGGACTATCCAAGAGACCCAGTACTTC.

The sample holds many counts of this clonotype. A much larger clone lies one base from this, so it may be a read error. Because it lacks the conserved phenylalanine or tryptophan at the end, this CDR3 is likely a read error. The chain couples TRBV25-1 to TRBJ2-7; D is perhaps TRBD2 (6 bases). Looked up from germline, CDR1 is MGHDK and CDR2 is SYGVNS. The CDR3 length is 15 residues. Trimming removed 1 base from V and 7 bases from J, with 17 bases in between. This CDR3 is CASSESGGNPGEQYL. The CDR3 DNA sequence: TGTGCCAGCAGTGAATCTGGCGGGAACCCCGGGGAGCAGTACCTC.

Remarks on this clonotype: A much larger clone lies one base from this, so it may be a read error. The chain couples TRBV28 to TRBJ1-1; D is possibly TRBD1 (6 bases). The germline gives CDR1 MDHEN, CDR2 SYDVKM. This CDR3 has 15 amino acids. CDR3 loop: CASTPRTVANTEACF. In DNA form, the CDR3 reads TGTGCCAGCACCCCCCGGACAGTTGCGAACACTGAAGCTTGCTTT.

The chain uses TRBV14 and TRBJ2-1; tentative D call: TRBD2 (5 bases). Looked up from germline, CDR1 is SGHDN and CDR2 is FVKESK. Trimming left V 0 bases short and J 6 bases short, with 18 bases between. CDR3 size: 17 residues. CDR3 region: CASSQDTSRGAVNEQFF. The CDR3 region has the DNA TGTGCCAGCAGCCAAGATACGTCTCGGGGAGCTGTCAATGAGCAGTTCTTC.

Worth noting for this clonotype: This CDR3 is missing its conserved last phenylalanine or tryptophan, likely due to a read error. This chain links TRBV7-2 with TRBJ2-3, with 11 bases matching TRBD2. V shed 10 bases, J shed 6 bases, and the junction held 3 bases outside the gene matches. Germline V lookup: CDR1 SGHTA, CDR2 FQGNSA. This CDR3 has 12 residues. CDR3 sequence reads: CATLAGGDTQYL. The CDR3, as DNA: TGTGCCACCTTAGCGGGGGGGGATACGCAGTATCTT.

The gene calls are TRBV28 and TRBJ2-1; D is unclear. This CDR3 has 12 amino acids. The V end was cut by 4 bases, the J end by 8 bases, with 9 bases between. From germline, CDR1 is MDHEN and CDR2 SYDVKM. The chain's CDR3 is CASSSRVDEQFF. The CDR3 nucleotides read TGTGCCAGCAGTTCCCGGGTCGATGAGCAGTTCTTC.

The genes are TRBV27 and TRBJ2-3, with unresolved D. The CDR3 spans 13 residues. Germline V lookup: CDR1 MNHEY, CDR2 SMNVEV (reference sequence). V was shortened by 2 bases and J by 7 bases, with 10 bases between the two germline ends. CDR3 in amino acids: CASSLGSSYTQYF. CDR3 coding DNA: TGTGCCAGCAGTTTAGGGTCTTCGTATACGCAGTATTTT.

This clonotype was recorded at least ten times. The CDR3 loop reads CASSLGAGGLETQYF. CDR3 in DNA: TGTGCCAGCAGCTTGGGGGCAGGGGGTTTGGAGACCCAGTACTTC. The chain combines TRBV5-6 with TRBJ2-5; 7 nucleotides align to TRBD1. This CDR3 has 15 residues. Per germline, CDR1 SGHDT and CDR2 YYEEEE. Trimming cost V 0 bases and J 5 bases; bases outside gene matches: 7.

This clonotype was recorded at least ten times. The gene calls are TRBV4-3 and TRBJ2-7; TRBD2 aligns across 12 bases. The CDR3 sequence is 15 residues long. V lost 1 base and J lost 2; bases outside the gene matches: 0. The germline CDR1 and CDR2 sequences are LGHNA and YSLEER. CDR3 coding DNA: TGCGCCAGCAGCCAAGGACTAGCGGGAGCCTACGAGCAGTACTTC. Its protein is CASSQGLAGAYEQYF.

This sequence joins TRBV30 and TRBJ1-5, with no clear D. Germline loops: CDR1 GTSNPN, CDR2 SVGIG (reference sequence). V was pared by 4 bases and J by 6 bases, with 10 bases between. CDR3 length equals 12 residues. The DNA of the CDR3 is TGTGCCTGGAACCAGGTTAGTCAGCCCCAGCATTTT. It codes for CAWNQVSQPQHF.

This clonotype was observed many times. The chain employs TRBV20-1 and TRBJ2-2; 9 bases align to TRBD2. The V and J ends lost 5 bases and 6 bases, in that order; junction bases with no gene match: 13. The germline V gene encodes CDR1 DFQATT and CDR2 SNEGSKA (reference sequence). CDR3 length: 16 amino acids. The CDR3 reads CSAPGALAGPSGELFF. In DNA form, the CDR3 reads TGCAGTGCTCCTGGGGCCCTAGCGGGACCCTCCGGGGAGCTGTTTTTT.

This clonotype was counted many times. V usage is TRBV7-3 and J usage is TRBJ2-1; possible D gene TRBD2, 5 bases. This CDR3 comprises 15 residues. Germline V gene data show CDR1 as SGHTA and CDR2 as FQGTGA. Trimming took 1 base from V and 2 from J, leaving 9 bases between them. The CDR3 sequence: CASSLNGETYNEQFF. CDR3 nucleotide sequence: TGTGCCAGCAGCTTAAACGGGGAAACCTACAATGAGCAGTTCTTC.

The sample holds a few counts of this clonotype. The V and J genes are TRBV7-6 and TRBJ2-2; D call uncertain. The CDR3 is made up of 13 amino acids. V dropped 5 bases and J dropped 6 bases, with 10 bases sitting between them. Germline lookup yields CDR1 SGHVS and CDR2 FNYEAQ. This CDR3 is CASSPGAAGELFF. The CDR3 DNA follows: TGTGCCAGCAGCCCAGGCGCGGCCGGGGAGCTGTTTTTT. The variable domain in full, completed from reference TRBV7-6 and TRBJ2-2, reads GAGVSQSPRYKVTKRGQDVALRCDPISGHVSLYWYRQALGQGPEFLTYFNYEAQQDKSGLPNDRFSAERPEGSISTLTIQRTEQRDSAMYRCASSPGAAGELFFGEGSRLTVL.

There are many counts of this clonotype. V and J are TRBV4-3 and TRBJ1-1; 9 nucleotides align to TRBD1. Trimming removed 4 bases from V and 7 bases from J; junction bases left unmatched: 7. The CDR3 runs 14 residues. Germline V CDR1 and CDR2: LGHNA, YSLEER. The CDR3 bases are TGCGCCAGCAGCCTACAGGGGGCTAACGGTGAAGCTTTCTTT. Its translation: CASSLQGANGEAFF.

This clonotype has a count of ten or more. Possible read error: a much larger clone is one base away. This chain uses TRBV7-3 with TRBJ2-5; D not certain. The length of the CDR3 is 14 residues. Germline lookup yields CDR1 SGHTA and CDR2 FQGTGA. Here the CDR3 DNA reads TGTGCCAGCAGCTTACCCCCGTACCAAGGGACCCAGTACTTC. It specifies CASSLPPYQGTQYF.

This clonotype was detected many times. CDR3 DNA sequence: TGTGCCAGTAGTCACACAGGGGCTGGGGCCAACGTCCTGACTTTC. Protein sequence: CASSHTGAGANVLTF. The rearrangement uses TRBV19 and TRBJ2-6, with TRBD1 matching over 7 bases. Trimming cost V 5 bases and J 2 bases; bases outside gene matches: 3. The CDR3 covers 15 residues. The germline V gene has CDR1 LNHDA and CDR2 SQIVND (reference sequence).

The genes are TRBV29-1 and TRBJ2-7; 10 bases match TRBD1. There are 13 residues in the CDR3. The V segment lost 7 bases and the J segment 3 bases; nucleotides outside the gene matches: 6. Germline values: CDR1 SQVTM, CDR2 ANQGSEA. The CDR3 region is CSGGQGEGYEQYF. CDR3 bases: TGCAGCGGAGGACAGGGGGAAGGCTACGAGCAGTACTTC.